The clone carrying this TCR beta chain was recorded a few times. This record belongs to a study of sequential checkpoint blockade in melanoma. Study overall: Randomization was 1:1 between first-line nivolumab→ipilimumab and ipilimumab→nivolumab.

Treatment of the sample: randomized to nivolumab then ipilimumab (arm A) or the reverse (arm B). The CDR3 has 15 amino acids. Sequenced by immunoSEQ multiplex PCR; TCRdb stores in-frame clones only, minus some. The sample has approximately 9,700 clones, 24% seen once. The clonotype originates from a human donor with melanoma. The genes are TRBV1 and TRBJ2-1; the listed D gene, TRBD1, was not tested against the DNA. TRBV1 is a pseudogene locus. Specimen: tumor tissue (inferred from file names), collected from a patient given nivolumab and ipilimumab in sequence. CDR3 loop: CASSQGTSPPDEQFF. CDR3 DNA sequence: TGCGCCAGCAGTCAGGGGACCTCCCCCCCGGATGAGCAGTTCTTC.